This T cell receptor beta chain was sequenced for a study of pediatric ulcerative colitis. Rectal tissue came from one to two pinch biopsies taken at colonoscopy. The CDR3 sequence is 19 residues long. The V segment lost 2 bases and the J segment 2 bases; nucleotides outside the gene matches: 14. Per germline, CDR1 SGHNT and CDR2 YYREEE (reference sequence). This clone was picked up a small number of times. This was a survey-level run. Sequencing depth was up to 500,000 reads per sample. Produced via immunoSEQ multiplex PCR; TCRdb's table is partial and in-frame only. The repertoire has approximately 40,000 clones, around four fifths of them found once; the top ten carry 0.74%.

The TCR originated in a boy younger than 18 with moderate ulcerative colitis. Sequences were obtained from gut tissue. The chain combines TRBV5-4 with TRBJ2-2; TRBD2 matches at 8 bases. The DNA for the CDR3 is TGTGCCAGCAGCTTAGCCCAGTGGAGCGGGGGCTCAAACACCGGGGAGCTGTTTTTT. Its protein is CASSLAQWSGGSNTGELFF.